The next 28 T cell receptor beta chains were all read from a single sample in a study of brain T cells in children with intractable seizures. Time point described: blood from clinic visit 5 months post-surgery; TSC patient then seizure free. Assay used: immunoSEQ multiplex PCR; TCRdb lists only in-frame clones, some missing. The sample shows about 340,000 clones, roughly 92% of them seen only once. The sequencing here drew on peripheral blood, taken more than 4 months after surgery. Every receptor here comes from a boy under three years old with tuberous sclerosis and intractable seizures.

The V gene is TRBV7-9, the J gene TRBJ2-1; TRBD1 matches at 7 bases. CDR3 length equals 17 residues. J was trimmed by 0 bases and V by 7 bases; bases with no gene match: 12. Germline-derived CDR1 and CDR2 are SEHNR and FQNEAQ (reference sequence). The CDR3 DNA reads as TGTGCCAGCAAAGGGGGCCTAGGACCCAACTCCTACAATGAGCAGTTCTTC. Translation gives CASKGGLGPNSYNEQFF. Full variable domain (rest looked up from reference TRBV7-9 and TRBJ2-1): DTGVSQNPRHKITKRGQNVTFRCDPISEHNRLYWYRQTLGQGPEFLTYFQNEAQLEKSRLLSDRFSAERPKGSFSTLEIQRTEQGDSAMYLCASKGGLGPNSYNEQFFGPGTRLTVL.

This rearrangement joins TRBV29-1 to TRBJ1-1; 7 bases fit TRBD1. Looked up from germline, CDR1 is SQVTM and CDR2 is ANQGSEA. The CDR3 is 14 residues long. The V and J ends lost 7 bases and 3 bases, in that order; junction bases with no gene match: 11. Here the CDR3 reads CSALGQRRDTEAFF. The CDR3 nucleotides are TGCAGCGCGTTGGGACAGAGAAGAGACACTGAAGCTTTCTTT. Based on the CDR3 plus reference TRBV29-1 and TRBJ1-1, the full variable domain is SAVISQKPSRDICQRGTSLTIQCQVDSQVTMMFWYRQQPGQSLTLIATANQGSEATYESGFVIDKFPISRPNLTFSTLTVSNMSPEDSSIYLCSALGQRRDTEAFFGQGTRLTVV.

The chain employs TRBV14 and TRBJ1-2; D ambiguous. Germline V gene data show CDR1 as SGHDN and CDR2 as FVKESK. This CDR3 has 13 residues. V gave up 1 base and J gave up 4 bases, with 7 bases separating them. The chain's CDR3 is CASSQVGVYGYTF. The CDR3 coding sequence is TGTGCCAGCAGCCAAGTCGGGGTCTATGGCTACACCTTC. Full variable domain (missing parts from reference TRBV14 and TRBJ1-2): EAGVTQFPSHSVIEKGQTVTLRCDPISGHDNLYWYRRVMGKEIKFLLHFVKESKQDESGMPNNRFLAERTGGTYSTLKVQPAELEDSGVYFCASSQVGVYGYTFGSGTRLTVV.

The gene calls are TRBV6-4 and TRBJ2-3; 13 nucleotides line up with TRBD2. Germline trimming cut 0 bases from V and 4 bases from J; bases unmatched to any gene: 7. The CDR3 totals 18 residues. The germline V gene encodes CDR1 MRHNA and CDR2 SNTAGT. CDR3 loop: CASSDSTSGRLNPDTQYF. The CDR3 nucleotides are TGTGCCAGCAGTGACTCGACTAGCGGGAGGCTCAACCCAGATACGCAGTATTTT.

The rearrangement uses TRBV29-1 and TRBJ1-2; D is unclear. This CDR3 contains 13 residues. V lost 1 base to trimming and J lost 2 bases, with 8 bases between them. CDR1 and CDR2 from the germline V gene are SQVTM and ANQGSEA. For the CDR3, the DNA is TGCAGCGTTGAAGGGTTCGGCAACTATGGCTACACCTTC. Translating it yields CSVEGFGNYGYTF.

The rearrangement links TRBV4-2 to TRBJ2-7; 10 positions agree with TRBD2. The V gene's germline CDR1 is LGHNA and CDR2 YNFKEQ. The CDR3 is 15 amino acids. V lost 2 bases, J lost 0 bases, and 1 base stayed unmatched. For the CDR3, the DNA is TGTGCCAGCAGCCAAACTAGCGGGGACTCCTACGAGCAGTACTTC. Amino acids: CASSQTSGDSYEQYF.

This sequence joins TRBV5-4 and TRBJ1-1, with 10 bases lining up with TRBD1. The CDR3 has 14 residues. Per the germline V gene, CDR1 is SGHNT and CDR2 is YYREEE (reference sequence). With V trimmed by 2 bases and J by 6 bases, 4 bases remained unmatched. The CDR3 spells CASSFDRGLAEAFF. The CDR3 region has the DNA TGTGCCAGCAGCTTCGACAGGGGGCTAGCTGAAGCTTTCTTT.

The V gene is TRBV27, the J gene TRBJ2-3; no clear D gene. The CDR3 spans 16 residues. Per the germline V gene, CDR1 is MNHEY and CDR2 is SMNVEV (reference sequence). V was shortened by 3 bases and J by 2 bases, with 15 bases between the two germline ends. The CDR3 DNA follows: TGTGCCAGCAGTTTTAATACGAAAGCTCCCACAGATACGCAGTATTTT. Its protein is CASSFNTKAPTDTQYF.

The rearrangement joins TRBV28 to TRBJ2-7, with TRBD1 as a possible D gene (6 bases). Germline V gene lookup returns CDR1 MDHEN and CDR2 SYDVKM. V was shortened by 7 bases and J by 3 bases, with 16 bases between the two germline ends. The CDR3 length is 14 residues. CDR3 in amino acids: CASNTRTVVYEQYF. In DNA, the CDR3 is TGTGCCAGCAACACCCGGACAGTAGTCTACGAGCAGTACTTC.

The chain is built from TRBV13 and TRBJ2-3; D tentatively reads TRBD1 or TRBD2 (5 bases each). Germline CDR1 and CDR2: PRHDT and FYEKMQ (reference sequence). CDR3 length: 14 amino acids. V dropped 0 bases and J dropped 2 bases, with 6 bases sitting between them. The CDR3 region is CASSLGGVTDTQYF. As DNA, the CDR3 is TGTGCCAGCAGCTTAGGGGGGGTCACAGATACGCAGTATTTT.

This clone occurred once. The chain has TRBV30 and TRBJ1-6; maybe TRBD1 (5 bases). Trimming took off 5 bases at V and 10 bases at J, with 15 bases between the two ends. Germline CDR1 reads GTSNPN; CDR2 reads SVGIG (reference sequence). The CDR3 consists of 13 residues. CDR3 DNA sequence: TGTGCCTGGGACTTTGGGGGGAACTCACCCCTCCACTTT. This gives the protein CAWDFGGNSPLHF.

The chain joins TRBV24-1 to TRBJ2-7; D perhaps matches TRBD1 (6 bases). Germline CDR1 is KGHDR and CDR2 is SFDVKD. This CDR3 spans 17 amino acids. V lost 7 bases to trimming and J lost 2 bases, with 23 bases between them. In DNA, the CDR3 is TGTGCCACCAGAGTGCGCACAGGGAGTGAAAGGGCCTACGAGCAGTACTTC. This gives the protein CATRVRTGSERAYEQYF.

V gene TRBV5-1 combines with J gene TRBJ2-3, with D possibly being TRBD1 (5 bases). Looked up from germline, CDR1 is SGHRS and CDR2 is YFSETQ. The CDR3 covers 16 residues. V lost 0 bases and J 1 base, leaving 12 bases between the germline ends. CDR3: CASSLDMGLRTDTQYF. DNA for the CDR3: TGCGCCAGCAGCTTGGATATGGGGCTACGCACAGATACGCAGTATTTT.

The gene calls are TRBV9 and TRBJ2-7; D unclear. V was pared by 3 bases and J by 6 bases, with 13 bases between. Germline V gives CDR1 SGDLS, CDR2 YYNGEE. The CDR3 spans 13 residues. The CDR3 DNA sequence: TGTGCCAGCAGCGGTAGCCCGGTATCCGAGCAGTACTTC. Its protein is CASSGSPVSEQYF.

The table lists this clone with a count of one. The chain has TRBV30 and TRBJ2-4; TRBD2 matches 7 bases. V lost 0 bases, J lost 10 bases, and 12 bases stayed unmatched. The CDR3 extends over 15 amino acids. Per the germline V gene, CDR1 is GTSNPN and CDR2 is SVGIG (reference sequence). CDR3: CAWSVPSPGGGIQYF. The CDR3 nucleotides read TGTGCCTGGAGTGTTCCGAGTCCGGGGGGAGGAATTCAGTACTTC.

The chain couples TRBV30 to TRBJ2-1; 16 bases agree with TRBD2. CDR1 is GTSNPN, CDR2 SVGIG, per germline (reference sequence). V shed 0 bases, J shed 10 bases, and the junction held 6 bases outside the gene matches. CDR3 length: 16 residues. CDR3 bases: TGTGCCTGGAGTGTTGGGACTAGCGGGAGGGCCGCGGAGCAGTTCTTC. As protein: CAWSVGTSGRAAEQFF. Together with reference TRBV30 and TRBJ2-1, the CDR3 gives the full variable domain: SQTIHQWPATLVQPVGSPLSLECTVEGTSNPNLYWYRQAAGRGLQLLFYSVGIGQISSEVPQNLSASRPQDRQFILSSKKLLLSDSGFYLCAWSVGTSGRAAEQFFGPGTRLTVL.

This chain links TRBV7-9 with TRBJ2-3; 9 nucleotides align to TRBD2. This CDR3 comprises 18 residues. Trimming took 5 bases from V and 4 from J; bases not matched to a gene: 16. Germline V lookup: CDR1 SEHNR, CDR2 FQNEAQ (reference sequence). The CDR3 protein is CASSLRGQRLAEPDTQYF. The CDR3, as DNA: TGTGCCAGCAGCCTAAGAGGGCAACGACTAGCGGAGCCAGATACGCAGTATTTT. Full variable domain (outside the CDR3, taken from reference TRBV7-9 and TRBJ2-3): DTGVSQNPRHKITKRGQNVTFRCDPISEHNRLYWYRQTLGQGPEFLTYFQNEAQLEKSRLLSDRFSAERPKGSFSTLEIQRTEQGDSAMYLCASSLRGQRLAEPDTQYFGPGTRLTVL.

This clone was seen only once. Written as DNA, the CDR3 is TGTGCCAGCAGTTCAGCCCTCGGGACAGGGAGGGAGACCCAGTACTTC. As protein: CASSSALGTGRETQYF. The chain links TRBV7-8 to TRBJ2-5, with TRBD1 matching 9 bases. The CDR3 loop spans 16 amino acids. With 6 bases clipped from V and 5 bases from J, the junction kept 13 bases outside the gene matches. Germline V gives CDR1 SGHVS, CDR2 FQNEAQ.

The chain joins TRBV5-4 to TRBJ2-3; 9 positions agree with TRBD1. Unmatched junction bases numbered 11, after V lost 9 bases and J lost 6 bases. Germline V gene data show CDR1 as SGHNT and CDR2 as YYREEE (reference sequence). This CDR3 contains 14 residues. CDR3 loop: CATTGGLDSDTQYF. In nucleotides, the CDR3 is TGTGCCACGACAGGGGGATTGGATTCGGATACGCAGTATTTT.

The rearrangement uses TRBV7-2 and TRBJ2-1, with D perhaps TRBD1 (5 bases). Germline loops: CDR1 SGHTA, CDR2 FQGNSA. Between the trimmed V and J ends, which lost 3 bases and 4 bases, there was a span of 10 bases. The CDR3 totals 14 residues. In DNA, the CDR3 is TGTGCCAGCAGCTTTCCGACAGTATACAATGAGCAGTTCTTC. This gives the protein CASSFPTVYNEQFF.

This chain connects TRBV7-9 to TRBJ2-7; D gene uncertain. Trimming pared 1 base from V and 4 bases from J, leaving 5 bases between. Germline CDR1 reads SEHNR; CDR2 reads FQNEAQ (reference sequence). The CDR3 extends over 12 amino acids. The CDR3 sequence: CASSLDIYEQYF. The CDR3 DNA is TGTGCCAGCAGCTTAGATATATACGAGCAGTACTTC.

On this clone: Other DNA sequences in the same sample also yield this CDR3. The chain recombines TRBV28 with TRBJ2-5; 8 positions agree with TRBD2. The V segment lost 8 bases and the J segment 1 base; nucleotides outside the gene matches: 3. Germline CDR1 MDHEN, CDR2 SYDVKM. The CDR3 is 13 residues long. The CDR3 spells CASREGGQETQYF. CDR3 DNA: TGTGCCAGCCGGGAGGGGGGCCAAGAGACCCAGTACTTC. The complete variable domain, with remaining parts taken from reference TRBV28 and TRBJ2-5, reads DVKVTQSSRYLVKRTGEKVFLECVQDMDHENMFWYRQDPGLGLRLIYFSYDVKMKEKGDIPEGYSVSREKKERFSLILESASTNQTSMYLCASREGGQETQYFGPGTRLLVL.

The J gene is TRBJ2-7, the V gene TRBV28, with 10 bases that match TRBD1. Germline CDR1 MDHEN, CDR2 SYDVKM. The CDR3 has 15 amino acids. The junction had 3 bases not matched to a gene; V was cut back by 1 base and J by 3 bases. The CDR3 DNA is TGTGCCAGCAGTTTATCCGGGACAGGGGACTACGAGCAGTACTTC. Translated: CASSLSGTGDYEQYF.

As DNA, the CDR3 is TGTGCCAGCAGCCAAGCTGTAGCAGGGGAGGCCTACGAGCAGTACTTC. Protein product: CASSQAVAGEAYEQYF. The chain has TRBV4-2 and TRBJ2-7; D may match TRBD1 or TRBD2 (6 bases each). V was shortened by 1 base and J by 2 bases, with 15 bases between the two germline ends. Per the germline V gene, CDR1 is LGHNA and CDR2 is YNFKEQ. CDR3 length equals 16 residues.

The chain couples TRBV27 to TRBJ1-1; 7 bases match TRBD1. The CDR3 is made up of 17 amino acids. The germline CDR1 and CDR2 sequences are MNHEY and SMNVEV (reference sequence). The ends lost 5 bases at V and 3 bases at J; junction bases unmatched: 15. CDR3 sequence reads: CASSTYDRAGVYTEAFF. CDR3 bases: TGTGCCAGCAGTACCTACGACAGGGCGGGGGTATACACTGAAGCTTTCTTT.

This rearrangement joins TRBV6-9 to TRBJ2-1, with D possibly matching TRBD1 (5 bases). This CDR3 region has 15 residues. The germline gives CDR1 MNHGY, CDR2 SVAAGI. V dropped 11 bases and J dropped 1 base, with 18 bases sitting between them. The CDR3: CAVKLGRVSYNEQFF. CDR3 nucleotide sequence: TGTGCCGTTAAGCTGGGCAGGGTTTCCTACAATGAGCAGTTCTTC.

This sequence joins TRBV27 and TRBJ1-2; D remains unclear. The CDR3 runs 13 residues. Germline V gene sequence: CDR1 MNHEY, CDR2 SMNVEV (reference sequence). The V and J ends lost 2 bases and 2 bases respectively, with 6 bases between them. CDR3 region: CASSLGENYGYTF. The DNA for the CDR3 is TGTGCCAGCAGTTTAGGGGAGAACTATGGCTACACCTTC.

The chain couples TRBV7-2 to TRBJ2-1; D not resolved. With 5 bases removed from V and 7 bases from J, the gap between germline ends came to 15 bases. Germline assignment: CDR1 SGHTA and CDR2 FQGNSA. The length of the CDR3 is 14 residues. CDR3 coding DNA: TGTGCCAGCAGCCCTAACATAGGGCTTAATGAGCAGTTCTTC. This codes for CASSPNIGLNEQFF.